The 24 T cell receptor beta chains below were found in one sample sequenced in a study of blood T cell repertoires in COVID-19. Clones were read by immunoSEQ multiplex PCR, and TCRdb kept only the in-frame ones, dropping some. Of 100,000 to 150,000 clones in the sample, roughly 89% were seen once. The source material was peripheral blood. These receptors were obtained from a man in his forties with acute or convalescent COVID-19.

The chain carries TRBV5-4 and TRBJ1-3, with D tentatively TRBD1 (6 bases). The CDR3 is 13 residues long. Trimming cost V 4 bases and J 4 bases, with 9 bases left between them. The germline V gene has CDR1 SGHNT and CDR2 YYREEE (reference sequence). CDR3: CASSGDNGNTIYF. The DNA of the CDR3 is TGTGCCAGCAGCGGGGACAACGGAAACACCATATATTTT.

The CDR3 loop is CASTNFAYEQYF. For the CDR3, the DNA is TGCGCCAGCACCAACTTCGCCTACGAGCAGTACTTC. The chain recombines TRBV10-2 with TRBJ2-7; D is unresolved. This CDR3 contains 12 residues. CDR1 is WSHSY, CDR2 SAAADI, per germline. Trimming pared 7 bases from V and 2 bases from J, leaving 9 bases between.

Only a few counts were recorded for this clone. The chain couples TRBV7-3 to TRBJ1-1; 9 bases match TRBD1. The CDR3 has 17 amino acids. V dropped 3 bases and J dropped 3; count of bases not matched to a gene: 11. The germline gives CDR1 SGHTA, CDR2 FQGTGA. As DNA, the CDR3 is TGTGCCAGCAGCTTTCTTCCGACAGGGGGAAGGGACACTGAAGCTTTCTTT. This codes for CASSFLPTGGRDTEAFF.

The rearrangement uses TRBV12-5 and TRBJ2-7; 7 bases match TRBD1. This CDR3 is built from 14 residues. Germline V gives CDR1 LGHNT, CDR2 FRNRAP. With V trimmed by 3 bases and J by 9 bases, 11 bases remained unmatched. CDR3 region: CASGFDKGQVAQYF. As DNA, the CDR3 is TGTGCTAGTGGTTTTGACAAAGGACAGGTTGCGCAGTACTTC.

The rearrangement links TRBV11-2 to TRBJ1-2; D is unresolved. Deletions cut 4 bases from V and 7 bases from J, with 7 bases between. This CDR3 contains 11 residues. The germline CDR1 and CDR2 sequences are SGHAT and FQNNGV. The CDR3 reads CASSSRVGYTF. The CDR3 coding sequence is TGTGCCAGCAGCTCCCGCGTTGGCTACACCTTC.

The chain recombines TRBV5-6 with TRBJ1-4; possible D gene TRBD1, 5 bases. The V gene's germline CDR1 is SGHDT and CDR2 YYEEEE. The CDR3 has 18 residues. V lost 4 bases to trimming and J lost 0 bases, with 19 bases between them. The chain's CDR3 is CASSPLGPNLATNEKLFF. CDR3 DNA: TGTGCCAGCAGCCCCCTGGGGCCCAACCTTGCAACTAATGAAAAACTGTTTTTT. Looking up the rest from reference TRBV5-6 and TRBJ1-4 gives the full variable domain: DAGVTQSPTHLIKTRGQQVTLRCSPKSGHDTVSWYQQALGQGPQFIFQYYEEEERQRGNFPDRFSGHQFPNYSSELNVNALLLGDSALYLCASSPLGPNLATNEKLFFGSGTQLSVL.

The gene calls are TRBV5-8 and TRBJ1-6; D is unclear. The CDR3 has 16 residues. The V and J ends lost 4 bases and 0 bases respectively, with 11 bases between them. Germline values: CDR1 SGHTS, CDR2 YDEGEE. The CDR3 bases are TGTGCCAGCAGCGACGGACGGGGCTCCTATAATTCACCCCTCCACTTT. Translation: CASSDGRGSYNSPLHF.

CDR3 amino acids: CASSQSGGQGYEQYF. The CDR3 DNA sequence: TGTGCCAGCAGCCAAAGCGGGGGACAGGGGTACGAGCAGTACTTC. The V call is TRBV6-6, the J call TRBJ2-7; 10 bases line up with TRBD1. The ends lost 6 bases at V and 4 bases at J; junction bases unmatched: 9. The CDR3 runs 15 residues. Per the germline V gene, CDR1 is MNHNY and CDR2 is SVGAGI (reference sequence).

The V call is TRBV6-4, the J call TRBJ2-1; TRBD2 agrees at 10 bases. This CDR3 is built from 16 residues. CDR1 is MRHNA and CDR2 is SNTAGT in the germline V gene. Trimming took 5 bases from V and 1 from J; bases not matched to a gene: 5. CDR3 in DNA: TGTGCCAGCAGTCCGAGCGGGGGGGCGTCCTACAATGAGCAGTTCTTC. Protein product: CASSPSGGASYNEQFF.

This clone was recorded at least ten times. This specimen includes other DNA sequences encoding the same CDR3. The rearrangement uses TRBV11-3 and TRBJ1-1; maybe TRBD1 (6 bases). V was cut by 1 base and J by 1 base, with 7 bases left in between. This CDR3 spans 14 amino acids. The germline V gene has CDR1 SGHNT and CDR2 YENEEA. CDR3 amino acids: CASSLGGGNTEAFF. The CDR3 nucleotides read TGTGCCAGCAGCTTAGGAGGGGGGAACACTGAAGCTTTCTTT.

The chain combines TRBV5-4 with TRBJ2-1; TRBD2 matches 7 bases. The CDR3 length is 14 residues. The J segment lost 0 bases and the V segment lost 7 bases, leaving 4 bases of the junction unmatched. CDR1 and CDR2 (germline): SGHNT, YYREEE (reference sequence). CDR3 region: CASGRGNSYNEQFF. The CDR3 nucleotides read TGTGCCAGCGGGCGGGGGAACTCCTACAATGAGCAGTTCTTC.

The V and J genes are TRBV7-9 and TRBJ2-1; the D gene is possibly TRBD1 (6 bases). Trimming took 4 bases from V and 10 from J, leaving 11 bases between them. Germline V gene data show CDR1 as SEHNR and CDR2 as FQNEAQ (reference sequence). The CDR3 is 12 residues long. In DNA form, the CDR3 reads TGTGCCAGCAGCTCCGCCGGGACAGAGCAGTTCTTC. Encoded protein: CASSSAGTEQFF. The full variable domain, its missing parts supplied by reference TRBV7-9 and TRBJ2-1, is DTGVSQNPRHKITKRGQNVTFRCDPISEHNRLYWYRQTLGQGPEFLTYFQNEAQLEKSRLLSDRFSAERPKGSFSTLEIQRTEQGDSAMYLCASSSAGTEQFFGPGTRLTVL.

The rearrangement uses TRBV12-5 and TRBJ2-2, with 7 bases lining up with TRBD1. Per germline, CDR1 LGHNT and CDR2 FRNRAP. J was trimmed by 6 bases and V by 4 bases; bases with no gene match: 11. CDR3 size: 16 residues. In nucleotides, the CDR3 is TGTGCTAGTGGTTCCAGACAGGGACCCCTCCCCGGGGAGCTGTTTTTT. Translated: CASGSRQGPLPGELFF. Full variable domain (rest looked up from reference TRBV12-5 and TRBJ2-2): DARVTQTPRHKVTEMGQEVTMRCQPILGHNTVFWYRQTMMQGLELLAYFRNRAPLDDSGMPKDRFSAEMPDATLATLKIQPSEPRDSAVYFCASGSRQGPLPGELFFGEGSRLTVL.

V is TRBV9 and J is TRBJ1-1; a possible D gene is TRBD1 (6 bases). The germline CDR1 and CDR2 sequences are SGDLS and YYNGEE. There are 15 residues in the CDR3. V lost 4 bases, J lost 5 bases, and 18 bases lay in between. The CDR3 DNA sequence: TGTGCCAGCAGCCCTAGTGCGGGGGCATTGACTGAAGCTTTCTTT. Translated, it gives CASSPSAGALTEAFF.

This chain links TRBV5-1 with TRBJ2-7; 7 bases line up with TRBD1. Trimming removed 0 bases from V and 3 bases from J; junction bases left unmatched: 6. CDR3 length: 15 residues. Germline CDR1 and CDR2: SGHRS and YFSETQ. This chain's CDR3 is CASSLGQGFDYEQYF. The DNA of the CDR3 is TGCGCCAGCAGCTTGGGACAGGGCTTTGACTACGAGCAGTACTTC. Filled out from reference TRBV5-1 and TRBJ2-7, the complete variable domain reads KAGVTQTPRYLIKTRGQQVTLSCSPISGHRSVSWYQQTPGQGLQFLFEYFSETQRNKGNFPGRFSGRQFSNSRSEMNVSTLELGDSALYLCASSLGQGFDYEQYFGPGTRLTVT.

The CDR3 here is CASSLEGLVEYNEQFF. In nucleotides, the CDR3 is TGCGCCAGCAGCTTGGAGGGACTAGTCGAATACAATGAGCAGTTCTTC. The J gene is TRBJ2-1, the V gene TRBV5-1; TRBD2 matches 8 bases. V shed 0 bases and J 4 bases; nucleotides not matched to a gene: 6. The CDR3 sequence is 16 residues long. Per germline, CDR1 SGHRS and CDR2 YFSETQ.

Here the CDR3 DNA reads TGTGCCAGCTCACCAACTAGCGGGGGGGTCGAGACCCAGTACTTC. Translation: CASSPTSGGVETQYF. V gene TRBV18 combines with J gene TRBJ2-5; TRBD2 matches 13 bases. Germline CDR1 reads KGHSH; CDR2 reads LQKENI. J lost 5 bases, V lost 2 bases, and 2 bases had no gene match. This CDR3 spans 15 amino acids.

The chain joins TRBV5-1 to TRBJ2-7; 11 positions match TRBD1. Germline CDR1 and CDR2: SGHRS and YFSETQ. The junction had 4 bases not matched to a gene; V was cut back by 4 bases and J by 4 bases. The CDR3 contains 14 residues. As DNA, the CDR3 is TGCGCCAGCAGCGACGGGACAGGGGGTTACGAGCAGTACTTC. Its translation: CASSDGTGGYEQYF.

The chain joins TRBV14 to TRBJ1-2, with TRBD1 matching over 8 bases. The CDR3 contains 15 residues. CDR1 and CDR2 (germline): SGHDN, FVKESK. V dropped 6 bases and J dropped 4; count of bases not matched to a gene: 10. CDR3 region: CASRPTGQAIYGYTF. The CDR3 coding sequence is TGTGCCAGCAGACCTACGGGACAGGCCATCTATGGCTACACCTTC.

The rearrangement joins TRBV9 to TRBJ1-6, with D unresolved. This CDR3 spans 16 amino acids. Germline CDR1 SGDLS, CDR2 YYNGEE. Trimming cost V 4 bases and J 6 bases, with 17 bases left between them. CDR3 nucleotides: TGTGCCAGCAGCTTCAGCTCGGGGTACTCTAATTCACCCCTCCACTTT. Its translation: CASSFSSGYSNSPLHF.

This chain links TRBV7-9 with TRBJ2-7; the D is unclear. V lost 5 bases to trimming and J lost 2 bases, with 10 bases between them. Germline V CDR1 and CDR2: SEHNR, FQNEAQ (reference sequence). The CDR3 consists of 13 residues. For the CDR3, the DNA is TGTGCCAGCAGCCGGCCTAGAACCTACGAGCAGTACTTC. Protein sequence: CASSRPRTYEQYF. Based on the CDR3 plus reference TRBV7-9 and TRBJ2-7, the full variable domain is DTGVSQNPRHKITKRGQNVTFRCDPISEHNRLYWYRQTLGQGPEFLTYFQNEAQLEKSRLLSDRFSAERPKGSFSTLEIQRTEQGDSAMYLCASSRPRTYEQYFGPGTRLTVT.

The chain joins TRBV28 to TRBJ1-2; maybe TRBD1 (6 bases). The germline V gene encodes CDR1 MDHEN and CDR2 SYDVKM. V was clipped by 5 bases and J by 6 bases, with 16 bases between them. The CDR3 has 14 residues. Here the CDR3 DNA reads TGTGCCAGCAGTACACAGGGTCAAAGGAATGGCTACACCTTC. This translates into CASSTQGQRNGYTF.

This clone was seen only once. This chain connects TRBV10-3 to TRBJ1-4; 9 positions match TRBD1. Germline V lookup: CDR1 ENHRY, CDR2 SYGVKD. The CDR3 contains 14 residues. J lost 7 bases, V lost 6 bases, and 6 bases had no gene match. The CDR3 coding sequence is TGTGCCATCAGCTCCGGGACAGGGTTTGAAAAACTGTTTTTT. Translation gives CAISSGTGFEKLFF.

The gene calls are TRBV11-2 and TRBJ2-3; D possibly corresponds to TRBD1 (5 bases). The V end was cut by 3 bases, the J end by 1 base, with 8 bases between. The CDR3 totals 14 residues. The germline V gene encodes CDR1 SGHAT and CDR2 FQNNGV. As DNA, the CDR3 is TGTGCCAGCAGCTTTGGGGCTGGCACAGATACGCAGTATTTT. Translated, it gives CASSFGAGTDTQYF.